These 5 T cell receptor beta chains came from one sample sequenced in a study of cytomegalovirus exposure and HLA in healthy donors. Amplification used 60 Vbeta primers and 13 Jbeta primers. Repertoires were generated with immunoSEQ multiplex PCR, while TCRdb's copy carries only in-frame clones and drops some. Among 80,000 to 130,000 clones listed, 84% were seen once. Specimen: PBMCs. The receptors come from a woman younger than 30 in good health and CMV-seronegative.

The rearrangement uses TRBV10-3 and TRBJ1-2, with D perhaps matching TRBD1 (6 bases). The CDR3 extends over 14 amino acids. Germline CDR1 and CDR2: ENHRY and SYGVKD. Trimming removed 1 base from V and 2 bases from J, with 8 bases in between. The CDR3 spells CAISEYTGNYGYTF. For the CDR3, the DNA is TGTGCCATCAGTGAGTATACAGGGAACTATGGCTACACCTTC.

This chain connects TRBV5-6 to TRBJ2-1; maybe TRBD1 (6 bases). The CDR3 has 14 residues. V lost 4 bases to trimming and J lost 10 bases, with 18 bases between them. CDR1 is SGHDT, CDR2 YYEEEE, per germline. CDR3 nucleotide sequence: TGTGCCAGCAGCAGAACAGGGACATCCCCGGAGCAGTTCTTC. This codes for CASSRTGTSPEQFF.

The chain carries TRBV28 and TRBJ1-6; 7 bases are a match to TRBD1. V trimming: 4 bases; J trimming: 6 bases; junction bases outside the gene matches: 12. The CDR3 extends over 17 amino acids. Germline loops: CDR1 MDHEN, CDR2 SYDVKM. The CDR3 DNA reads TGTGCCAGCAGTTCTACCCGACAGGGCCTACGTAATTCACCCCTCCACTTT. Its translation is CASSSTRQGLRNSPLHF.

The chain uses TRBV28 and TRBJ2-1; 12 nucleotides line up with TRBD2. The CDR3 length is 16 residues. V trimming: 3 bases; J trimming: 2 bases; junction bases outside the gene matches: 2. Germline lookup yields CDR1 MDHEN and CDR2 SYDVKM. The DNA of the CDR3 is TGTGCCAGCAGTTTCGGACTAGCGGGAACCTACAATGAGCAGTTCTTC. Encoded protein: CASSFGLAGTYNEQFF.

The chain carries TRBV5-4 and TRBJ2-1; 12 bases are shared with TRBD1. This CDR3 comprises 17 residues. J lost 4 bases, V lost 4 bases, and 9 bases had no gene match. Germline lookup yields CDR1 SGHNT and CDR2 YYREEE (reference sequence). The CDR3 DNA sequence: TGTGCCAGCAGCCCATCCCGGGACAGGGGGCGATACAATGAGCAGTTCTTC. It encodes CASSPSRDRGRYNEQFF.